Described below is a single T cell receptor (beta chain) sequence and its context. Its antigen is still unknown. This sample is part of a study of cytomegalovirus exposure and HLA in healthy donors. At the level of the study: As released early, the data held 65 million to 90 million unique TCRs from HLA-typed donors. Membership in the Caucasian-associated ancestry cluster was found for around 81% of 398 genotyped donors.

The study's findings and limits: Trimming of TCR beta V- and J-genes showed a link, identified in a later analysis, to a missense DCLRE1C variant. Only CMV serostatus was available as immune exposure information.

Germline V gives CDR1 SNHLY, CDR2 FYNNEI. The CDR3 consists of 13 residues. The V end was cut by 6 bases, the J end by 7 bases, with 15 bases between. With 60 Vbeta and 13 Jbeta primers, the PCR was carried out. Clones were read by immunoSEQ multiplex PCR, and TCRdb kept only the in-frame ones, dropping some. The repertoire consists of 55,000 to 80,000 clones, with around 80% occurring once and the leading ten covering around a quarter. This receptor was obtained from a middle-aged woman in good health and CMV-seropositive. The chain uses TRBV2 and TRBJ1-2, with D uncertain. The sequenced material came from PBMCs. In nucleotides, the CDR3 is TGTGCCAGCAGGACCTCCCACTCGGGTGGCTACACCTTC. Protein: CASRTSHSGGYTF.